This entry describes one TCR beta chain. No antigen is known for it. Clones were read by immunoSEQ multiplex PCR, and TCRdb kept only the in-frame ones, dropping some. This sample has under 75,000 clones, with just under 85% found just once. From germline, CDR1 is LNHDA and CDR2 SQIVND (reference sequence). The CDR3 totals 12 residues. V dropped 3 bases and J dropped 6 bases, with 9 bases sitting between them. These data originate in a study of cytomegalovirus exposure and HLA in healthy donors. Study details: In a later analysis, the roughly 120 validation repertoires were reported to have used the same platform as the roughly 700 first-cohort repertoires.

Findings and caveats of the study: Using the classifier, cytomegalovirus status was reportedly diagnosed with high specificity and sensitivity. Three chains linked to CMV were shown in vitro to be specific for CMV antigens. Most observed TCR sequences were rare, whereas some public TCRs were detected in many donors.

The J gene is TRBJ2-7, the V gene TRBV19, with D unresolved. This TCR came from a man under 40 in good health and CMV-seronegative. Sequenced material: PBMCs. The CDR3 loop is CASSIGQSEQYF. CDR3 DNA sequence: TGTGCCAGTAGTATTGGTCAGTCCGAGCAGTACTTC.